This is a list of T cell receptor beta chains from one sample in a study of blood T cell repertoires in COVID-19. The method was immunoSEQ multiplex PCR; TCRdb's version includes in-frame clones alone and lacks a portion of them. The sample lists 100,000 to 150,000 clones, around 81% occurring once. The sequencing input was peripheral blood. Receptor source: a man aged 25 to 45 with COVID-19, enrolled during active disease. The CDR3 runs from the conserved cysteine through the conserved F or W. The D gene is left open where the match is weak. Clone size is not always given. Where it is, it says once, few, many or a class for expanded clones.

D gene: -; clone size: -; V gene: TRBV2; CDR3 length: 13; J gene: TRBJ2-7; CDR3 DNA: TGTGCCAGCAGACGGGAGCTTTCCTACGAGCAGTACTTC; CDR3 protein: CASRRELSYEQYF
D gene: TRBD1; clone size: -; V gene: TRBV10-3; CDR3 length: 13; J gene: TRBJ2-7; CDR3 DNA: TGTGCCATCAGTCGACAGGGGAGTTACGAGCAGTACTTC; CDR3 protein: CAISRQGSYEQYF
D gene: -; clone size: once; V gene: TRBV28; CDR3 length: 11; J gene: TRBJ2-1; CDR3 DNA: TGTGCCAGCAGCAGACATCGGGAGCAGTTCTTC; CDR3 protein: CASSRHREQFF
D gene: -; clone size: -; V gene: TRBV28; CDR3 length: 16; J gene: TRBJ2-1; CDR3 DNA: TGTGCCAGCAGTTTAGGGCAGTACAGGGACGATAATGAGCAGTTCTTC; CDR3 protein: CASSLGQYRDDNEQFF
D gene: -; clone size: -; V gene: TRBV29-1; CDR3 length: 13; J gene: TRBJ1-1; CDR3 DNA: TGCAGTGCTTCTTTACCAGGGAACACTGAAGCTTTCTTT; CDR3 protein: CSASLPGNTEAFF
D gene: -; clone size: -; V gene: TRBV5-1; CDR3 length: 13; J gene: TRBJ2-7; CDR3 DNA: TGCGCCAGCAGCTTGGTCACACAACATGAGCAGTACTTC; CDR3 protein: CASSLVTQHEQYF
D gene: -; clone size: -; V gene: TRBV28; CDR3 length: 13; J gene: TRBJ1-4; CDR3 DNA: TGTGCCAGTCGGGATGCAACTAATGAAAAACTGTTTTTT; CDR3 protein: CASRDATNEKLFF
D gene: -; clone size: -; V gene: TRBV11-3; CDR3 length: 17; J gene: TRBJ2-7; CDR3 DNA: TGTGCCAGCAGCTTAGAAGGTAGGACAGCTTTCTCCTACGAGCAGTACTTC; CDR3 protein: CASSLEGRTAFSYEQYF
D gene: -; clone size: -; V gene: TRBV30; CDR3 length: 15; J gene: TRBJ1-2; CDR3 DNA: TGTGCCTGGAGTGTAATGTCGGGGAGGGCGAATGGCTACACCTTC; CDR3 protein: CAWSVMSGRANGYTF
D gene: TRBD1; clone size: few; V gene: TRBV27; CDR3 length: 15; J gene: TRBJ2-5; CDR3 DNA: TGTGCCAGCAGCGTTGGGACAGAGTTCCAAGAGACCCAGTACTTC; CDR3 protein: CASSVGTEFQETQYF
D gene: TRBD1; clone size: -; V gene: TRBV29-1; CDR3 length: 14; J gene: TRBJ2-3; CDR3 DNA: TGCAGCGTTACAGGGGGCATGAGCACAGATACGCAGTATTTT; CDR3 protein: CSVTGGMSTDTQYF
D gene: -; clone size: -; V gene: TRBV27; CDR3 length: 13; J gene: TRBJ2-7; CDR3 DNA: TGTGCCAGTTCCAGATGGCAGGGGTACGAGCAGTACTTC; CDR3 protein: CASSRWQGYEQYF
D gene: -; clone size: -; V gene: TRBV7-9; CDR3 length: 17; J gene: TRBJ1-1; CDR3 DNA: TGTGCCAGCAGCTTAGCGCTGGGGGTGCGGGAGAACACTGAAGCTTTCTTT; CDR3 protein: CASSLALGVRENTEAFF
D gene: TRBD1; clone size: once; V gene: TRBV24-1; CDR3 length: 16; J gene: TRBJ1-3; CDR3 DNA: TGTGCCACCAGTGACTCCCCGGGACAGGGAGAAAACACCATATATTTT; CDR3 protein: CATSDSPGQGENTIYF
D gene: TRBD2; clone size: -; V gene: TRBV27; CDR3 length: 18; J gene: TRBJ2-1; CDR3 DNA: TGTGCCAGCAGTTTAAGGCTAGCGGGCCCCTTCTCCTACAATGAGCAGTTCTTC; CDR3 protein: CASSLRLAGPFSYNEQFF
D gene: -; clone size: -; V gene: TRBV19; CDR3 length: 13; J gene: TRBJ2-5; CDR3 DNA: TGTGCCAGTAGTAGGGGCCCGGGAGAGACCCAGTACTTC; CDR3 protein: CASSRGPGETQYF
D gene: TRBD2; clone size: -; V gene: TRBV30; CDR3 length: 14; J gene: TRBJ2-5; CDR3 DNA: TGTGCCTGGAGTGTAGGCGGGGGGTCCGAGACCCAGTACTTC; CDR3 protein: CAWSVGGGSETQYF
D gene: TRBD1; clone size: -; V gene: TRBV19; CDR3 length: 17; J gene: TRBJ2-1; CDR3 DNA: TGTGCCAGTAGTAGACTCGGACAGGGGTTCTCCTACAATGAGCAGTTCTTC; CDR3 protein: CASSRLGQGFSYNEQFF
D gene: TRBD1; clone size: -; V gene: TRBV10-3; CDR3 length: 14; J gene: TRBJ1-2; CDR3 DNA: TGTGCCATCAGGGGGACAGGGAGCTTCTATGGCTACACCTTC; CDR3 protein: CAIRGTGSFYGYTF
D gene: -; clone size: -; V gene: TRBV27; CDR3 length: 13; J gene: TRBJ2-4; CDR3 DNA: TGTGCCAGCAGTTGGCAGGGGTCAAACATTCAGTACTTC; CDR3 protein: CASSWQGSNIQYF
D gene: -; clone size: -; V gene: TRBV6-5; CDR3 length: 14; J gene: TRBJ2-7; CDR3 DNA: TGTGCCAGTTCGCTAGTCGTGGCGATCTACGAGCAGTACTTC; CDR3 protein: CASSLVVAIYEQYF
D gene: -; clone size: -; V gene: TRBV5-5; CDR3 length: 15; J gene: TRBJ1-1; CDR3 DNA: TGTGCCAGCAGCCACCAGGACATCCCGGCCACTGAAGCTTTCTTT; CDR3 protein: CASSHQDIPATEAFF
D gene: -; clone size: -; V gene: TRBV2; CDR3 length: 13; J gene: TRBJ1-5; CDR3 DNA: TGTGCCAGCAGTGACAGTGTGAATCAGCCCCAGCATTTT; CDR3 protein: CASSDSVNQPQHF
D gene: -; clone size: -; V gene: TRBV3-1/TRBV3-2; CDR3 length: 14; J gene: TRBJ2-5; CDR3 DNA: TGTGCCAGCAGCCAATCGATGGAGCAAGAGACCCAGTACTTC; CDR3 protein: CASSQSMEQETQYF
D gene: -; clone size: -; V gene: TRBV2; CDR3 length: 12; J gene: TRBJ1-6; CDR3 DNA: TGTGCCTCAGTGGCAGGGCACTCACCCCTCCACTTT; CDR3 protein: CASVAGHSPLHF
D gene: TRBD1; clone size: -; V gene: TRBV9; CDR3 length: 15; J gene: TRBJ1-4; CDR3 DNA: TGTGCCAGCAGCCCACAGGGGGCGGCTAATGAAAAACTGTTTTTT; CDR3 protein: CASSPQGAANEKLFF
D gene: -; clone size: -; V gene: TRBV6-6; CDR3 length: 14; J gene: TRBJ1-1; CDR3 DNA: TGTGCCAGCAGTTACTCGGGAGAGAACACTGAAGCTTTCTTT; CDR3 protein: CASSYSGENTEAFF
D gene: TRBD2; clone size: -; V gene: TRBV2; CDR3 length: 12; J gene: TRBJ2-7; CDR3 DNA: TGTGCCAGCAGTGGGGAGGGCTACGAGCAGTACTTC; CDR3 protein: CASSGEGYEQYF
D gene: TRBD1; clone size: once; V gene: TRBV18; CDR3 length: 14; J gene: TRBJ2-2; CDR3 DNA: TGTGCCAGCTCACCATCAGGGGGCACCGGGGAGCTGCTTTTT; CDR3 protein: CASSPSGGTGELLF
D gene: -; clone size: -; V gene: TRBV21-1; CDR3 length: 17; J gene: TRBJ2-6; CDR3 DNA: TGTGCCAGCAGCTGCCCGGCGGGCCTCTCTGGGGCCAACGTCCTGACTTTC; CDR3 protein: CASSCPAGLSGANVLTF
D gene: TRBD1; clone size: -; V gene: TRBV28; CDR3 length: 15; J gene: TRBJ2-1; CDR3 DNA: TGTGCCAGCAGTTTAAGGGACAGGGCCTACAATGAGCAGTTCTTC; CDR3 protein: CASSLRDRAYNEQFF
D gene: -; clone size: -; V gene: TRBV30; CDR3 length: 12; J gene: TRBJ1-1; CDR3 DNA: TGTGCCTGGAGTATCAACAGAGCTGAAGCTTTCTTT; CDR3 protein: CAWSINRAEAFF
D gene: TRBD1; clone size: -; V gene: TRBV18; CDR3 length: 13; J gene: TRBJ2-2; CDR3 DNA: TGTGCCAGCTCGGACAGGGACACCGGGGAGCTGTTTTTT; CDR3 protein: CASSDRDTGELFF
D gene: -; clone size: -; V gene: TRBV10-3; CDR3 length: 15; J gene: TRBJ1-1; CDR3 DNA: TGTGCCATCAGTGAGCCGGAGCTCACTAACACTGAAGCTTTCTTT; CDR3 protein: CAISEPELTNTEAFF
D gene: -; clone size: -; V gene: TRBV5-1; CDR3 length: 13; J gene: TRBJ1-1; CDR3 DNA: TGCGCCAGCAGCCCTACAGGTTCCACTGAAGCTTTCTTT; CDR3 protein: CASSPTGSTEAFF
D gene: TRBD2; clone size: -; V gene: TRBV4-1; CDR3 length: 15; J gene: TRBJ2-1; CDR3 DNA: TGCGCCAGCAGCCAGCAGGGCGGGAGGTACAATGAGCAGTTCTTC; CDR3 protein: CASSQQGGRYNEQFF
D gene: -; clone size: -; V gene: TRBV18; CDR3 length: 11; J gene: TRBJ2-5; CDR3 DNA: TGTGCCAGCTCCCTGCAAGAGACCCAGTACTTC; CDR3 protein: CASSLQETQYF
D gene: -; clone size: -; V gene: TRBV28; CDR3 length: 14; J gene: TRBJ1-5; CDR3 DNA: TGTGCCAGCATCAACGGGGTGGGGAATCAGCCCCAGCATTTT; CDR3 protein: CASINGVGNQPQHF
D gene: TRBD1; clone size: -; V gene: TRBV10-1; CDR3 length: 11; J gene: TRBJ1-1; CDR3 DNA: TGCGCCAGCGCAGGGGGCACTGAAGCTTTCTTT; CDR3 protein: CASAGGTEAFF
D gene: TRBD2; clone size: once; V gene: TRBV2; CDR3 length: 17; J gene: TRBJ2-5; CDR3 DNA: TGTGCCAGCAGTCTAATGGGACTAGACGTATCTCAAGAGACCCAGTACTTC; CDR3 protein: CASSLMGLDVSQETQYF
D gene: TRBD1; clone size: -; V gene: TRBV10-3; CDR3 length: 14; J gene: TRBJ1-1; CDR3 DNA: TGTGCCATCAGTGGGGGACAGGGAGTCACTGAAGCTTTCTTT; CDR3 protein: CAISGGQGVTEAFF
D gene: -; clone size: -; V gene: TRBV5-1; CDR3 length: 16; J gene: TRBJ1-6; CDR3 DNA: TGCGCCAGCAGCTTGGCGCAGAGGCGTTTCAATTCACCCCTCCACTTT; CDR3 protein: CASSLAQRRFNSPLHF
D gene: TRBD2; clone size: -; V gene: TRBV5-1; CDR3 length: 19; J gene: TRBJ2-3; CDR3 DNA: TGCGCCAGCAGCTTAGGGGGACTAGCGGGAGGGCCGCGCACAGATACGCAGTATTTT; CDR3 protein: CASSLGGLAGGPRTDTQYF
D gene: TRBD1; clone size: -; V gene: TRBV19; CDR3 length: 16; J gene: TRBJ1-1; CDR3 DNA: TGTGCCAGTAGTATTCTTACGGGACAGGGAGACACTGAAGCTTTCTTT; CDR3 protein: CASSILTGQGDTEAFF
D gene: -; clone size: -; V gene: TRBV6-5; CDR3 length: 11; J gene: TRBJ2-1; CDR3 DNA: TGTGCCGTGAGGACCTACAATGAGCAGTTCTTC; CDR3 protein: CAVRTYNEQFF
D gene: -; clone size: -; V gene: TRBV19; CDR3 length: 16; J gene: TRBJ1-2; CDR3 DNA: TGTGCCAGTAGTGTTCCGGGACATTATTGGGTCGGCGGCTACACCTTC; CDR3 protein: CASSVPGHYWVGGYTF
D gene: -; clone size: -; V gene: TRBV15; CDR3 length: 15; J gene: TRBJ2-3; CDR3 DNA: TGTGCCACCAGCAGAGGACGGGGGTCCACAGATACGCAGTATTTT; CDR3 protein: CATSRGRGSTDTQYF
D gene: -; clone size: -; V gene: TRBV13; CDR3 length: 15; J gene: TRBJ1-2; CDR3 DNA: TGTGCCAGCAGCTTAGGCCGACACGGAGGGATGGGCTACACCTTC; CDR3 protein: CASSLGRHGGMGYTF